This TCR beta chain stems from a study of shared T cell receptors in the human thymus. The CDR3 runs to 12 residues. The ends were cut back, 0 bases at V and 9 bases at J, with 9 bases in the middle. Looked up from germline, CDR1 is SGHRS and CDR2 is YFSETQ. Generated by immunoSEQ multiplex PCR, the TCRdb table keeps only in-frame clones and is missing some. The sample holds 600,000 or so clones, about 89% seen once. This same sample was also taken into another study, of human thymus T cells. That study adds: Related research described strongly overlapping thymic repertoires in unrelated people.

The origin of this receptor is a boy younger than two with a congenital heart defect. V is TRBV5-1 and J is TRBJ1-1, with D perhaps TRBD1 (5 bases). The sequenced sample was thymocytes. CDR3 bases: TGCGCCAGCAGCTTGGAGCCAGGGCAAGCTTTCTTT. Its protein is CASSLEPGQAFF.